This T cell receptor (beta chain) was sequenced for a study of blood T cell repertoires in COVID-19. Looking at the study overall: T cells, B-cell-depleted T cells, or PBMCs provided the cDNA or gDNA that served as material.

Original methodology: Scientists estimated how many nucleated cells there were by amplifying reference gene primers. Assay: immunoSEQ multiplex PCR; the TCRdb copy retains only in-frame clones and omits some. D and trimming were read from the DNA, whereas the V and J calls and clone size are those reported in that table. The sample consists of hundreds of thousands of clones, less than 90% of them appearing once. In germline, CDR1 is MNHEY, CDR2 SVGAGI. Deletions cut 6 bases from V and 7 bases from J, with 9 bases between. The CDR3 is made up of 12 amino acids. What was sequenced was PBMCs or T cells enriched from blood (not recorded which). This clonotype was sampled from a woman in her twenties or thirties who had recovered from COVID-19. This chain links TRBV6-5 with TRBJ2-2; D ambiguous. The CDR3 sequence is CASRAPFGELFF. The CDR3 DNA reads TGTGCCAGCAGAGCCCCTTTCGGGGAGCTGTTTTTT.